Sequencing of this TCR beta chain was carried out in a study of radiation and T cells in renal cell carcinoma. Profiling relied on immunoSEQ multiplex PCR, and the TCRdb table lists in-frame clones only, not all of them. The top ten clones hold about 4% of a sample with around 160,000 clones, about 87% of them seen once. Stated time point: baseline pretreatment blood. Treatment of the sample: 15 Gy SBRT to primary tumor, nephrectomy 4 weeks later. Trimming at V came to 4 bases and at J to 3 bases, leaving 12 bases not matched to a gene. The germline CDR1 and CDR2 sequences are SGHNT and YENEEA. The CDR3 extends over 17 amino acids.

V usage is TRBV11-3 and J usage is TRBJ2-3; TRBD2 matches 8 bases. The sample here was blood, taken from a patient whose treatment included radiotherapy and nephrectomy. This clonotype originated in a woman aged 70 to 79 with renal cell carcinoma. The DNA for the CDR3 is TGTGCCAGCAGCTCTACTATCGGGGGGGTTTCAACAGATACGCAGTATTTT. This translates into CASSSTIGGVSTDTQYF. Full variable domain (outside the CDR3, taken from reference TRBV11-3 and TRBJ2-3): EAGVVQSPRYKIIEKKQPVAFWCNPISGHNTLYWYLQNLGQGPELLIRYENEEAVDDSQLPKDRFSAERLKGVDSTLKIQPAELGDSAVYLCASSSTIGGVSTDTQYFGPGTRLTVL.